This is a list of T cell receptor beta chains from one sample in a study of blood T cell repertoires in COVID-19. Method: immunoSEQ multiplex PCR; TCRdb's copy keeps in-frame clones and lacks some. Altogether around 120,000 clones are present, roughly 80% being singletons, with the ten largest covering about 6.6%. Sequenced sample: peripheral blood. The receptors were sampled from a man between 65 and 85 years old with acute or convalescent COVID-19. The conserved cysteine and the conserved F or W are not part of the CDR3 here.

TRBV12-5,TRBJ1-5,ASGTGEMQPQH
TRBV7-3,TRBJ2-1,ASSRTGADDNEQF
TRBV28,TRBJ1-5,ASTSRDRGLTQPQH
TRBV7-2,TRBJ1-2,ASSLRDRGGYGYT
TRBV5-1,TRBJ1-1,ASSPTANTEAF
TRBV6-6,TRBJ2-3,ASSYSMSGGSDTQY
TRBV7-9,TRBJ1-1,ASSLAQVNTEAF
TRBV14,TRBJ1-2,ASSQDRGRVGYT
TRBV9,TRBJ1-2,ASSVGGGDGYT
TRBV5-4,TRBJ1-1,ASSTRQGSGTEAF
TRBV24-1,TRBJ2-3,ATSDLKLAGTTSTDTQY
TRBV30,TRBJ2-7,AWRSKPGQGNYEQY
TRBV9,TRBJ2-7,ASSVGGQGGYEQY
TRBV29-1,TRBJ2-7,SVEPGTGNEQY
TRBV5-1,TRBJ2-7,ASRETGTYEQY
TRBV19,TRBJ2-2,ASWNTGGVGTGELF
TRBV29-1,TRBJ1-4,SVGSGTATNEKLF
TRBV2,TRBJ2-2,ASILTGELF
TRBV7-2,TRBJ1-5,ASSLTGERSQPQH
TRBV7-2,TRBJ1-4,ASSLGVGHIEKLF
TRBV3-1/TRBV3-2,TRBJ2-3,ASSQAGTDTQY
TRBV10-1,TRBJ2-7,ASSDQQGHYEQY
TRBV18,TRBJ1-6,ASSEQENSPLH
TRBV28,TRBJ2-7,ASSSAGTGGDEQY
TRBV24-1,TRBJ1-2,ATSHGLNYGYT
TRBV6-5,TRBJ1-1,ASSYYREAF
TRBV5-1,TRBJ2-7,ASSLGNDRLGAYEQY
TRBV11-2,TRBJ2-4,ASSWRATGKNIQY
TRBV9,TRBJ1-5,ASSVDGGLYQPQH
TRBV5-6,TRBJ1-2,ASSSGQVPYGYT
TRBV9,TRBJ1-1,ASSPQLDTEAF
TRBV7-2,TRBJ2-7,ASSKGLAGEGEQY
TRBV25-1,TRBJ1-6,ASSENRQGRSPLH
TRBV5-4,TRBJ1-2,ASSHDQGDYGYT
TRBV16,TRBJ1-5,ASSLTRYSNQPQH
TRBV6-5,TRBJ2-3,ASSYGLAADTQY
TRBV7-9,TRBJ1-6,ASSDPGQGANSPLH
TRBV6-5,TRBJ2-4,ASRLLGAVENIQY
TRBV27,TRBJ1-4,ASSSRGSNEKLF
TRBV10-1,TRBJ2-1,ARTRIAAYNEQF
TRBV2,TRBJ2-5,ASSGRLGGQETQY
TRBV5-1,TRBJ2-1,ASSSGTSVAVVQF
TRBV3-1/TRBV3-2,TRBJ2-3,ASSQDRGGKY
TRBV6-5,TRBJ1-2,ASSYPGKLNGYT
TRBV2,TRBJ2-7,ASSGAGQGGTWEQY